This T cell receptor beta chain was recovered during a study of blood T cells in healthy people across ages. For the second PCR, which ran for 7 to 11 cycles, a sample-barcoded 5' primer and a J-beta primer mix were used. TCRdb passed the 5' RACE reads through MiXCR, listing each CDR3 protein once. The sample lists around 1.7 million distinct CDR3 sequences, 28% seen once, with less than 9.5% in the top ten. V shed 8 bases and J shed 0 bases, with 18 bases lying between them. Germline V lookup: CDR1 SGHDT, CDR2 YYEEEE. This CDR3 comprises 16 residues. This receptor was identified in a woman in her thirties in good health. Sequencing was carried out using blood. This chain connects TRBV5-6 to TRBJ1-5; no definite D call. The CDR3 protein is CASYPEGIFSNQPQHF. The CDR3 coding sequence is TGTGCCAGTTACCCTGAGGGTATTTTTAGCAATCAGCCCCAGCATTTT.